This T cell receptor beta chain came from a study of cytotoxic CD8 clonotypes in ibrutinib-treated CLL. Study as a whole: Partial responses totalled around 25 and complete responses 2; after median 68 months, approximately 15 remained remitted and roughly twelve progressed. Study conclusions and caveats: Baseline levels of clonality went above those of age-matched healthy donors and moved with circulating CD8+ T-cell counts.

A word on this clone: Its antigen is not known.

Method: immunoSEQ multiplex PCR; TCRdb's copy keeps in-frame clones and lacks some. The data contain 150,000 to 200,000 clones, roughly four fifths of them singletons. The input for sequencing was PBMCs, taken after 12 months of ibrutinib treatment. This receptor was obtained from a human donor with chronic lymphocytic leukemia.

CDR3 nucleotides: TGTGCCAGCAACCAACAGGGAGATACGCAGTATTTT. Translated, it gives CASNQQGDTQYF. The V and J genes are TRBV7-2 and TRBJ2-3, with a tentative D call TRBD1 (6 bases). The length of the CDR3 is 12 residues. The V gene lost 7 bases and the J gene lost 5 bases, with 10 bases spanning the gap. Germline V gene lookup returns CDR1 SGHTA and CDR2 FQGNSA.